These T cell receptor beta chains were read from a single sample in a study of identical twins. TCRdb redid the calling of the 5' RACE reads with MiXCR, one entry per CDR3 protein. Among about 220,000 distinct CDR3 sequences listed, less than 8% were seen once. These data are also associated with another study on yellow fever vaccine responses in identical twins.

Sequenced: memory (CD45RO+) T cells sorted from blood. The receptors were sampled from a woman aged 18-30 years in good health. CDR3s include the opening cysteine and the closing phenylalanine or tryptophan. D genes are given only for firm matches. Clone size is given for some rows only: seen once, a few or many times, or a class if the clone is expanded.

J gene | D gene | V gene | clone size | CDR3 DNA | CDR3 protein
TRBJ2-7 | . | TRBV12-3/TRBV12-4 | few | TGTGCCAGCAGTTCCTACAGGGTCTCCTACGAGCAGTACTTC | CASSSYRVSYEQYF
TRBJ2-7 | . | TRBV12-3/TRBV12-4 | many | TGTGCCAGCAGTTTAGTGGGACGTTCCTACGAGCAGTACTTC | CASSLVGRSYEQYF
TRBJ2-5 | TRBD1 | TRBV6-1 | few | TGTGCCAGCAGGAGGGACAGGGGAGGGTACCAGTACTTC | CASRRDRGGYQYF
TRBJ2-1 | . | TRBV7-2 | few | TGTGCCAGCAGCAGAGGCCACTCCTACAATGAGCAGTTCTTC | CASSRGHSYNEQFF
TRBJ2-5 | . | TRBV12-3/TRBV12-4 | many | TGTGCCAGCAGTCTTGACTCTTACCAAGAGACCCAGTACTTC | CASSLDSYQETQYF
TRBJ2-2 | TRBD2 | TRBV20-1 | many | TGCAGTGCTAGAGTCTTTAGCGGGGGTAACGGGGAGCTGTTTTTT | CSARVFSGGNGELFF
TRBJ2-3 | TRBD1 | TRBV20-1 | many | TGCAGTGCTAGAGCGAGGGACAGGAGGACAACAGATACGCAGTATTTT | CSARARDRRTTDTQYF
TRBJ1-2 | . | TRBV7-6 | . | TGTGCCAGCAGCCCCTTAATTGGGGGTGCCTATGGCTACACCTTC | CASSPLIGGAYGYTF
TRBJ2-7 | TRBD2 | TRBV11-2 | . | TGTGCCAGCAGCCCGTTAGCGGGAGCCATTTTGGAGCAGTACTTC | CASSPLAGAILEQYF
TRBJ2-1 | . | TRBV27 | few | TGTGCCAGCAGTGCATCCCCGGGATTCCTCACCAATGAGCAGTTCTTC | CASSASPGFLTNEQFF
TRBJ1-5 | . | TRBV7-2 | few | TGTGCCAGCAGTCAACAGCGGGGCAATCAGCCCCAGCATTTT | CASSQQRGNQPQHF
TRBJ2-7 | . | TRBV29-1 | few | TGCAGCGTTGCCCCCAGCTCCTACGAGCAGTACTTC | CSVAPSSYEQYF
TRBJ2-1 | TRBD2 | TRBV9 | many | TGTGCCAGCAGCGTAGCCCTGACGGGGGGAACCTACAATGAGCAGTTCTTC | CASSVALTGGTYNEQFF
TRBJ2-7 | . | TRBV10-3 | . | TGTGCCATCAGTTGGGGAAAGACAACTACCTACGAGCAGTACTTC | CAISWGKTTTYEQYF
TRBJ2-6 | TRBD1 | TRBV5-5 | . | TGTGCCAGCAGCTTGTGGACAGGCGGACACTCTGGGGCCAACGTCCTGACTTTC | CASSLWTGGHSGANVLTF
TRBJ1-2 | . | TRBV7-2 | many | TGTGCCAGCAGCTTAACGGACAGAACGGGTGGCTACACCTTC | CASSLTDRTGGYTF
TRBJ2-1 | . | TRBV5-1 | many | TGCGCCAGCAGAGCCCTGGCCAGGGTCAGTGAGCAGTTCTTC | CASRALARVSEQFF
TRBJ1-6 | TRBD1 | TRBV9 | many | TGTGCCAGCAGCGTTAGACAGGGCCCGAATTCACCCCTCCACTTT | CASSVRQGPNSPLHF
TRBJ2-1 | TRBD2 | TRBV7-3 | many | TGTGCCAGCAGCACGGGGACTAGCGGGGGAAATGAGCAGTTCTTC | CASSTGTSGGNEQFF
TRBJ2-7 | TRBD2 | TRBV15 | few | TGTGCCACCAGCAGAGATCAGGCTGCGGGAGGGACCTACGAGCAGTACTTC | CATSRDQAAGGTYEQYF
TRBJ1-5 | . | TRBV5-1 | . | TGCGCCAGCAGCTTGGGAGTGGGTACCGCTAGCAATCAGCCCCAGCATTTT | CASSLGVGTASNQPQHF
TRBJ2-1 | . | TRBV11-3 | few | TGTGCCAGCAGCTTAGGGGGCACGACTACCCATGAGCAGTTCTTC | CASSLGGTTTHEQFF
TRBJ1-1 | . | TRBV29-1 | many | TGCAGCGTTGAAGGTACAGGCATAGGCACTGAAGCTTTCTTT | CSVEGTGIGTEAFF
TRBJ2-1 | TRBD2 | TRBV5-6 | many | TGTGCCAGCAGCCTGAGACTAGCGGCAGCTACCTACAATGAGCAGTTCTTC | CASSLRLAAATYNEQFF
TRBJ2-7 | TRBD1 | TRBV5-5 | many | TGTGCCAGCAGCCCACCGGGACAGGGAGTTTACGAGCAGTACTTC | CASSPPGQGVYEQYF
TRBJ1-4 | . | TRBV18 | . | TGTGCCAGCTCACTGATCAGGACGTCAGAGGAGGAAAAACTGTTTTTT | CASSLIRTSEEEKLFF
TRBJ1-1 | . | TRBV7-2 | many | TGTGCCAGCAGCTTAACAGGGAACACTGAAGCTTTCTTT | CASSLTGNTEAFF
TRBJ1-5 | . | TRBV27 | few | TGTGCCAGCAGTTACCTCAGTAGCAATCAGCCCCAGCATTTT | CASSYLSSNQPQHF
TRBJ2-3 | TRBD1 | TRBV30 | . | TGTGCCTGGCAGGGGGCAGGCACAGATACGCAGTATTTT | CAWQGAGTDTQYF
TRBJ2-3 | . | TRBV3-1 | many | TGTGCCAGCAGCCAAGATTCTCAGCCTAGCACAGATACGCAGTATTTT | CASSQDSQPSTDTQYF
TRBJ2-4 | TRBD2 | TRBV27 | few | TGTGCCAGCAGTTCGACTAGCGGGAGGGCCGGCAAAAACATTCAGTACTTC | CASSSTSGRAGKNIQYF
TRBJ2-7 | . | TRBV6-5 | few | TGTGCCAGCAGTTACTCGAGGATGGCCTACGAGCAGTACTTC | CASSYSRMAYEQYF
TRBJ2-7 | . | TRBV15 | . | TGTGCCACCAGCAGTGAGACGGGGCGTTTTTCCTACGAGCAGTACTTC | CATSSETGRFSYEQYF
TRBJ1-2 | TRBD1 | TRBV20-1 | . | TGCAGTGCCAAAAGACAGGGTCAGGACTATGGCTACACCTTC | CSAKRQGQDYGYTF
TRBJ1-4 | . | TRBV7-2 | few | TGTGCCAGCGCACTAGGCGGCGGACGGAGGGAAAAACTGTTTTTT | CASALGGGRREKLFF
TRBJ1-4 | . | TRBV10-2 | many | TGCGCCAGCATGGGGACAACTAATGAAAAACTGTTTTTT | CASMGTTNEKLFF
TRBJ2-7 | . | TRBV20-1 | few | TGCAGTGCTAGAGAAGGTAGCGGCCTATCCTACGAGCAGTACTTC | CSAREGSGLSYEQYF
TRBJ2-1 | . | TRBV7-6 | many | TGTGCCAGCAGCTTAGGCCCGAGCTCCTACAATGAGCAGTTCTTC | CASSLGPSSYNEQFF
TRBJ2-3 | . | TRBV7-6 | . | TGTGCCAGCAGCTTAGTGACAGGAATCACAGATACGCAGTATTTT | CASSLVTGITDTQYF
TRBJ2-7 | . | TRBV18 | few | TGTGCCAGCTCACCTGTTTCGGGTGACGAGCAGTACTTC | CASSPVSGDEQYF
TRBJ2-4 | TRBD1 | TRBV5-5 | many | TGTGCCAGCAGCGTCTCCTTTGGACAGGCCCAAAACATTCAGTACTTC | CASSVSFGQAQNIQYF
TRBJ2-1 | . | TRBV4-1 | . | TGCGCCAGCAGCCAACCCACACGGGGCCGAAACAATGGGCAGTTCTTC | CASSQPTRGRNNGQFF
TRBJ2-7 | TRBD1 | TRBV12-3/TRBV12-4 | many | TGTGCCAGCAGTTGGACAGGGGGCAGCTACGAGCAGTACTTC | CASSWTGGSYEQYF
TRBJ2-2 | . | TRBV3-1 | few | TGTGCCAGCGGAGCTAGTATCGTCGGGGAGCTGTTTTTT | CASGASIVGELFF
TRBJ2-1 | . | TRBV2 | . | TGTGCCAGCAGCGTACACCAAGGCGGGCAGTTCTTC | CASSVHQGGQFF
TRBJ2-2 | . | TRBV15 | . | TGTGCCACCAGCGGGGATGGTGGCCACCATGCCCCCGGGGAGCTGTTTTTT | CATSGDGGHHAPGELFF
TRBJ2-3 | . | TRBV7-2 | few | TGTGCCAGCAGCTTAGGAACCTTTGCAGATACGCAGTATTTT | CASSLGTFADTQYF